The rows below give T cell receptor beta chains drawn from one sample of a study of T cell responses to AZD1222 COVID-19 vaccine. TCRdb's table, derived via immunoSEQ multiplex PCR, lists solely in-frame clones and lacks some. Of over 150,000 clones listed, around 89% are singletons. Material: peripheral blood, obtained on day 0 of AZD1222 vaccination. The receptor source for this set is an adult in good health. Both conserved end residues are part of each CDR3. Fields, in order: V gene, D gene, clone size, J gene, CDR3 DNA, CDR3 protein. The D gene is left open where the match is weak. A row's size may be missing; if present it is once, few, many or a size class.

TRBV9,.,once,TRBJ1-3,TGTGCCAGCAGCGTCCCCAACGGGGGCGGTGGAAACACCATATATTTT,CASSVPNGGGGNTIYF
TRBV28,.,.,TRBJ1-5,TGTGCCAGCAGGGTGAGCAATCAGCCCCAGCATTTT,CASRVSNQPQHF
TRBV2,.,.,TRBJ2-2,TGTGCCAGCAGCGGGACTAACACCGGGGAGCTGTTTTTT,CASSGTNTGELFF
TRBV27,TRBD1,.,TRBJ1-4,TGTGCCAGCAGTCCGAAACTCCCGGGACAGCTAACAACTAATGAAAAACTGTTTTTT,CASSPKLPGQLTTNEKLFF
TRBV28,.,.,TRBJ2-3,TGTGCCAGCAGGACAGGTCGGACAGATACGCAGTATTTT,CASRTGRTDTQYF
TRBV7-9,.,.,TRBJ1-4,TGTGCCAGCAGCTCGGGGACGGCCGCAACTAATGAAAAACTGTTTTTT,CASSSGTAATNEKLFF
TRBV6-1,.,.,TRBJ2-7,TGTGCCAGCAGTGAAAGGTCAGGGTTCTATGGCGAGCAGTACTTC,CASSERSGFYGEQYF
TRBV6-5,.,once,TRBJ2-1,TGTGCCAGCAGTTACTCGCTTAATGAGCAGTTCTTC,CASSYSLNEQFF
TRBV5-6,.,.,TRBJ2-3,TGTGCCAGCAGCTCGGTACTGGGGAGGACGCAGTATTTT,CASSSVLGRTQYF
TRBV4-3,.,.,TRBJ2-2,TGCGCCAGCAGCCAAGAAGGACGGAACACCGGGGAGCTGTTTTTT,CASSQEGRNTGELFF
TRBV18,.,once,TRBJ1-4,TGTGCCAGCTCATACGGGACCTATGAAAAACTGTTTTTT,CASSYGTYEKLFF
TRBV2,TRBD1,.,TRBJ1-2,TGTGCCAGCAGTATTCAGGGGGAGTATGGCTACACCTTC,CASSIQGEYGYTF
TRBV6-5,TRBD2,.,TRBJ2-1,TGTGCCAGCAGCGGGGGAGGGCTCGTCGAGCAGTTCTTC,CASSGGGLVEQFF
TRBV5-3,.,.,TRBJ2-7,TGTGCCAGAAGCCTCCACAGTCCGGCCACACTTGGGAACGAGCAGTACTTC,CARSLHSPATLGNEQYF